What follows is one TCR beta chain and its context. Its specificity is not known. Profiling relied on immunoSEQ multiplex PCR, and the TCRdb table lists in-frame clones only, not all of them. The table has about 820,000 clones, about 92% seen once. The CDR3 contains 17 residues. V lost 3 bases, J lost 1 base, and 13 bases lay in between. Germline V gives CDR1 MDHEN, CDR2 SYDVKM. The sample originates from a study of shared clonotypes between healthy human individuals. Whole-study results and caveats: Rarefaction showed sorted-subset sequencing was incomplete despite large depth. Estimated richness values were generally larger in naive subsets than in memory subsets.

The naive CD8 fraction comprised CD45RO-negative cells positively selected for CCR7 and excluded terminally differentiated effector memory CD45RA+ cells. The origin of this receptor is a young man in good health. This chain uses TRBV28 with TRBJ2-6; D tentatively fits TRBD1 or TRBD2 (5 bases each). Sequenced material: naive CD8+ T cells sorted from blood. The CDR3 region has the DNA TGTGCCAGCAGTTTGTGGTTTGAGGGGTCTGGGGCCAACGTCCTGACTTTC. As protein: CASSLWFEGSGANVLTF.